The clone carrying this T cell receptor (beta chain) was detected only a few times. Its antigen is unknown. This entry belongs to a study of beta chain features in type 1 diabetes. The whole isolated RNA underwent reverse transcription, so sequencing captured expressed TCRB transcripts. Sequencing was performed with immunoSEQ multiplex PCR; in TCRdb, only in-frame clones are kept and a portion is missing. The table has 130,000 or so clones, less than 20% seen once. Study-wide results and limits: Sequencing of cDNA might inflate the share of cells that strongly express TCR. For patients and controls alike, PCR might favor shorter templates to the same degree. A moderate, significant TCRB CDR3 shortening appeared in type 1 diabetes across four CD4+ subsets.

The CDR3 is 14 amino acids. Germline V gene sequence: CDR1 GTSNPN, CDR2 SVGIG (reference sequence). Trimming took 2 bases from V and 7 from J, leaving 16 bases between them. The chain links TRBV30 to TRBJ2-3, with D perhaps TRBD2 (6 bases). The specimen sequenced was central memory CD4+ T cells from blood. This TCR derives from a man aged 25 to 40 with type 1 diabetes. DNA of the CDR3: TGTGCCTGGAGTCCTGTGGGGGGTTCGAATACGCAGTATTTT. It yields the protein CAWSPVGGSNTQYF.